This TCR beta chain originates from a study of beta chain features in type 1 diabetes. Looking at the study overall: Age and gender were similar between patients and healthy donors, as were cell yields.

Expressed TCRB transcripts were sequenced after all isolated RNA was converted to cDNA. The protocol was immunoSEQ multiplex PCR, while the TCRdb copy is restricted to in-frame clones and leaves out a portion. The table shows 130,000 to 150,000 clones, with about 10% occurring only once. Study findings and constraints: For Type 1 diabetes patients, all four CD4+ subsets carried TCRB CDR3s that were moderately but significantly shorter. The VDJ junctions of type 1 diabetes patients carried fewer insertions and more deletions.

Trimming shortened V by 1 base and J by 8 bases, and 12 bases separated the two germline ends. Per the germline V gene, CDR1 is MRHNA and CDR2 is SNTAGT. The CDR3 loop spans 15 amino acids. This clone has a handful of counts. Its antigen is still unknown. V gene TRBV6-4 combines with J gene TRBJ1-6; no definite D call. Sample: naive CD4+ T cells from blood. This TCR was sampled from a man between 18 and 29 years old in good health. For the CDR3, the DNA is TGTGCCAGCAGTGACTTTCACAGACGAGATTCACCCCTCCACTTT. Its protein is CASSDFHRRDSPLHF.